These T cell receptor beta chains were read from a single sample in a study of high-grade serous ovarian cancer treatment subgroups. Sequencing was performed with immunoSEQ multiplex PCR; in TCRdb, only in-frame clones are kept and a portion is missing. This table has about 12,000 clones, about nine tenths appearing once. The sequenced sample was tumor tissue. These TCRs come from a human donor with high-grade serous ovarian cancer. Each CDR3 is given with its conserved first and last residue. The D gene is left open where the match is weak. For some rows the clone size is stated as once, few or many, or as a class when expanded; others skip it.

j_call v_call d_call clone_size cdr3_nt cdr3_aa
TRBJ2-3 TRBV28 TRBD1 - TGTGCCAGCAGAAGGGGACAGGGTAAAGCAGATACGCAGTATTTT CASRRGQGKADTQYF
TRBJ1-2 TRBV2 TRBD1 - TGTGCCAGCAGTGGGGGACAGTATACGAGCTACACCTTC CASSGGQYTSYTF
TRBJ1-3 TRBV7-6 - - TGTGCCAGCAGCTTACAGGGGTTCGGGGGAAACACCATATATTTT CASSLQGFGGNTIYF
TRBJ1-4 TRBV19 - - TGTGCCAGTACCCAGCGGGGAACTAATGAAAAACTGTTTTTT CASTQRGTNEKLFF
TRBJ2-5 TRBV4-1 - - TGCGCCAGCAGCGGCAGGAACCAAGAGACCCAGTACTTC CASSGRNQETQYF
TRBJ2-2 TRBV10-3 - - TGTGCCATCAGTGAGGCCACCGGGGAGCTGTTTTTT CAISEATGELFF
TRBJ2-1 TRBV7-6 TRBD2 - TGTGCCAGCAGCCTACAAGTGACTAGCCGTTCCAATGAGCAGTTCTTC CASSLQVTSRSNEQFF
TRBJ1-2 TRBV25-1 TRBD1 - TGTGCCAGCAGCCCAGGGGGTGGTGGCTACACCTTC CASSPGGGGYTF
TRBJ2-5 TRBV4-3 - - TGCGCCAGCAGCCAAGATACGGGGGAAAAGACCCAGTACTTC CASSQDTGEKTQYF
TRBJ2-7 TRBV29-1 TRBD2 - TGCAGCGTTGATCTAGCGGGAGATTACGAGCAGTACTTC CSVDLAGDYEQYF
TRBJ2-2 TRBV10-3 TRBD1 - TGTGCCATCAGTGGGGACAGGTTCGCGAACACCGGGGAGCTGTTTTTT CAISGDRFANTGELFF
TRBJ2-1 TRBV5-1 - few TGCGCCAGCAGCGAGCAGACTTCGGGCTACAATGAGCAGTTCTTC CASSEQTSGYNEQFF
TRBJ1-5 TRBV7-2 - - TGTGCCAGCAGCACAGGAAGCAATCAGCCCCAGCATTTT CASSTGSNQPQHF
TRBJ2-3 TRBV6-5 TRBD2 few TGTGCCAGCAGTTCACTAGCGGGAGCAGATACGCAGTATTTT CASSSLAGADTQYF
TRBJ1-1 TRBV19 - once TGTGCCAGTAGTATAGGGAATACTCCGAACACTGAAGCTTTCTTT CASSIGNTPNTEAFF
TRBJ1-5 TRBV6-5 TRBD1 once TGTGCCAGCAGCCGCCGACAGGGGAATCAGCCCCAGCATTTT CASSRRQGNQPQHF
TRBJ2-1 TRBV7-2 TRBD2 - TGTGCCAGCAGCTTACTAGCGGGGGGAGGATATAATGAGCAGTTCTTC CASSLLAGGGYNEQFF
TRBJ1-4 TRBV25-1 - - TGTGCCAGCAGTGAATGGGCCGGTTCTAATGAAAAACTGTTTTTT CASSEWAGSNEKLFF
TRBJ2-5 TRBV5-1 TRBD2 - TGCGCCAGCAGCTCAATCCTAGCGGGACAAGAGACCCAGTACTTC CASSSILAGQETQYF
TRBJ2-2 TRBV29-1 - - TGCAGCGTCCCTGCGCAGGGTGACACCGGGGAGCTGTTTTTT CSVPAQGDTGELFF
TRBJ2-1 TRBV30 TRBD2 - TGTGCCTGGAGGCGGGGGGGCCGTGTGGGAGAGCAGTTCTTC CAWRRGGRVGEQFF
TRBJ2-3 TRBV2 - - TGTGCCAGCAGTGAAGGGACAGCTCGAGATACGCAGTATTTT CASSEGTARDTQYF
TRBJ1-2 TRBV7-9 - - TGTGCCAGCAGCTTAGGAGGACGGGAGAGCTATGGCTACACCTTC CASSLGGRESYGYTF
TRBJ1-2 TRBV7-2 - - TGTGCCAGCAGCCTCCCGACAGCCTCCTTCTATGGCTACACCTTC CASSLPTASFYGYTF
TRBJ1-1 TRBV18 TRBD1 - TGTGCCAGCTCACCAGGACAGGTATCGAACACTGAAGCTTTCTTT CASSPGQVSNTEAFF
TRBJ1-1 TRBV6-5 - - TGTGCCAGCAGTTACTCGCCACCCATGAACACTGAAGCTTTCTTT CASSYSPPMNTEAFF
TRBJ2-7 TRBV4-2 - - TGTGCCAGCAGCCAACTACGGGGAGCGGACGAGCAGTACTTC CASSQLRGADEQYF
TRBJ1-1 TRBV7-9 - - TGTGCCAGCAGCTTGAGGGGGGGTTTGCCTGAAGCTTTCTTT CASSLRGGLPEAFF
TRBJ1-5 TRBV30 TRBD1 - TGTGCCTGGAGTCCCGGGGGGACAGGGAATCAGCCCCAGCATTTT CAWSPGGTGNQPQHF
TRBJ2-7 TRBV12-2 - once TGTGCAAGTCGCTCACGGACAGGGATCTACGAGCAGTACTTC CASRSRTGIYEQYF
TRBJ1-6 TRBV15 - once TGTGCCACCAGCAGAACCCAACTACTAAATTCACCCCTCCACTTT CATSRTQLLNSPLHF
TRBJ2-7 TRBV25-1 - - TGTGCCAGCAGGGGCTACGAGCAGTACTTC CASRGYEQYF
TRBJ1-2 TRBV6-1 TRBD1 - TGTGCCAGCAGTGAATGGGACAGTAACTATGGCTACACCTTC CASSEWDSNYGYTF
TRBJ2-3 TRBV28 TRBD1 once TGTGCCAGCAGTTTCAGTACAGGGGCCCGCCGGACTACGCAGTATTTT CASSFSTGARRTTQYF
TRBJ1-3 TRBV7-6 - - TGTGCCAGCAGCTTAGCGGGGTTTTCTGGAAACACCATATATTTT CASSLAGFSGNTIYF
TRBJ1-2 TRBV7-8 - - TGTGCCAGCAGCTTAGGGGGTAATCGCTACACCTTC CASSLGGNRYTF
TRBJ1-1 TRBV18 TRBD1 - TGTGCCAGCTCACCCCCGTCAGGGGGCTCGGGAGTAGCTTTCTTT CASSPPSGGSGVAFF
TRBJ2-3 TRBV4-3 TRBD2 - TGCGCCAGCAGCCAAGAGCCCACGAGGGGGGAGACTAGCGGGGGGGCCTGGGATACGCAGTATTTT CASSQEPTRGETSGGAWDTQYF
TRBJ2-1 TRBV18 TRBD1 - TGTGCCAGCGGGACAGGGGGATACGATGAGCAGTTCTTC CASGTGGYDEQFF
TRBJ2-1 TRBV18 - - TGTGCCAGCTCACCACCCCCAGACTACAATGAGCAGTTCTTC CASSPPPDYNEQFF
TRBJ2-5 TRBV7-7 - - TGTGCCAGCGGCGTCGGTCCGGGGCGGAAAGAGACCCAGTACTTC CASGVGPGRKETQYF